The rows below give T cell receptor beta chains drawn from one sample of a study of blood T cells in healthy people across ages. TCRdb passed the 5' RACE reads through MiXCR, listing each CDR3 protein once. The sample has approximately 1.5 million distinct CDR3 sequences, 40% to 45% seen once. The specimen was blood. Receptors were obtained from a woman in her late teens or twenties in good health. Both conserved end residues are part of each CDR3. D genes are given only for firm matches. Size is stated for part of the rows, as once, few or many counts, or as a class when the clone is expanded.

abundance: .; j_gene: TRBJ1-2; v_gene: TRBV15; d_gene: .; CDR3nt: TGTGCCACCAGCAGACAGGGCACGACCTATGGCTACACCTTC; CDR3aa: CATSRQGTTYGYTF
abundance: few; j_gene: TRBJ2-5; v_gene: TRBV12-3/TRBV12-4; d_gene: .; CDR3nt: TGTGCCAGCCTCCAGGGCGAGACCCAGTACTTC; CDR3aa: CASLQGETQYF
abundance: .; j_gene: TRBJ2-1; v_gene: TRBV7-9; d_gene: TRBD2; CDR3nt: TGTGCCAGCAGCTTCGAGCGGGGGGGCTTAAGATACAATGAGCAGTTCTTC; CDR3aa: CASSFERGGLRYNEQFF
abundance: .; j_gene: TRBJ1-3; v_gene: TRBV4-3; d_gene: .; CDR3nt: TGCGCCAGCAGCCAAGGACGGAGCTCTGGAAACACCATATATTTT; CDR3aa: CASSQGRSSGNTIYF
abundance: once; j_gene: TRBJ2-1; v_gene: TRBV7-9; d_gene: TRBD2; CDR3nt: TGTGCCAGCAGCTTATATAGCGGGGGATTCCATGAGCAGTTCTTC; CDR3aa: CASSLYSGGFHEQFF
abundance: .; j_gene: TRBJ2-1; v_gene: TRBV9; d_gene: .; CDR3nt: TGTGCCAGCAGCCCTGGAACCGGAACCTCCTACAATGAGCAGTTCTTC; CDR3aa: CASSPGTGTSYNEQFF
abundance: once; j_gene: TRBJ2-3; v_gene: TRBV11-2; d_gene: TRBD2; CDR3nt: TGTGCCGGCAGCTGGACTAGCGGGGAGGGCACAGATACGCAGTATTTT; CDR3aa: CAGSWTSGEGTDTQYF
abundance: few; j_gene: TRBJ1-2; v_gene: TRBV6-2/TRBV6-3; d_gene: .; CDR3nt: TGTGCCAGCAGTGACGATCTGGGGAACTATGGCTACACCTTC; CDR3aa: CASSDDLGNYGYTF
abundance: few; j_gene: TRBJ1-1; v_gene: TRBV20-1; d_gene: .; CDR3nt: TGCAGTTCATCTAGGGCTGGCACTGAAGCTTTCTTT; CDR3aa: CSSSRAGTEAFF
abundance: few; j_gene: TRBJ2-3; v_gene: TRBV20-1; d_gene: .; CDR3nt: TGCAGTGCCCAGCGGTTAGACGACACAGATACGCAGTATTTT; CDR3aa: CSAQRLDDTDTQYF
abundance: .; j_gene: TRBJ2-3; v_gene: TRBV20-1; d_gene: TRBD2; CDR3nt: TGCAGTGCTAGAGATAGCGGGGATAGCACAGATACGCAGTATTTT; CDR3aa: CSARDSGDSTDTQYF
abundance: few; j_gene: TRBJ2-5; v_gene: TRBV7-9; d_gene: .; CDR3nt: TGTGCCAGCAGCTTAAATCAGGGGACGGAGACCCAGTACTTC; CDR3aa: CASSLNQGTETQYF
abundance: .; j_gene: TRBJ2-7; v_gene: TRBV14; d_gene: .; CDR3nt: TGTGCCAGCAGCCAGCAGACAGGATCCGGCTACGAGCAGTACTTC; CDR3aa: CASSQQTGSGYEQYF
abundance: .; j_gene: TRBJ2-7; v_gene: TRBV6-1; d_gene: TRBD2; CDR3nt: TGTGCCAGCAGTGAACTAGCGGGAGGGGTGCCCTACAATGAGCAGTACTTC; CDR3aa: CASSELAGGVPYNEQYF
abundance: .; j_gene: TRBJ1-4; v_gene: TRBV12-3/TRBV12-4; d_gene: TRBD1; CDR3nt: TGTGCCAGCAGTTACGGGGACAGGGATATTGGAATGAAAGGGCTGTTTTTT; CDR3aa: CASSYGDRDIGMKGLFF
abundance: .; j_gene: TRBJ1-2; v_gene: TRBV29-1; d_gene: TRBD1; CDR3nt: TGCAGCGTTGAAGGGCCCGGACAGGGAACATTCGCTAACTATGGCTACACCTTC; CDR3aa: CSVEGPGQGTFANYGYTF
abundance: many; j_gene: TRBJ1-2; v_gene: TRBV20-1; d_gene: .; CDR3nt: TGCAGTGCTAACCTCGCCGGGTCCTATGGCTACACCTTC; CDR3aa: CSANLAGSYGYTF
abundance: .; j_gene: TRBJ2-7; v_gene: TRBV4-1; d_gene: .; CDR3nt: TGCGCCAGCGGCCAAACTCCCGGGACGGGGAGCCACGAGCAGTACTTC; CDR3aa: CASGQTPGTGSHEQYF
abundance: .; j_gene: TRBJ2-5; v_gene: TRBV20-1; d_gene: TRBD2; CDR3nt: TGCAGTGCTACACAGCGGCGGGAGGTTAGGATGGGGCAGTACTTC; CDR3aa: CSATQRREVRMGQYF
abundance: .; j_gene: TRBJ2-7; v_gene: TRBV15; d_gene: .; CDR3nt: TGTGCCACCAGTACCGAAGGGGTCTCCTACGAGCAGTACTTC; CDR3aa: CATSTEGVSYEQYF
abundance: few; j_gene: TRBJ1-5; v_gene: TRBV12-3/TRBV12-4; d_gene: .; CDR3nt: TGTGCCAGCAGTTTAGGCCTCTATAGCAATCAGCCCCAGCATTTT; CDR3aa: CASSLGLYSNQPQHF
abundance: many; j_gene: TRBJ2-3; v_gene: TRBV6-4; d_gene: TRBD2; CDR3nt: TGTGCCAGCAGTGACTCTGGCGGGGGAGGCACAGATACGCAGTATTTT; CDR3aa: CASSDSGGGGTDTQYF
abundance: .; j_gene: TRBJ2-3; v_gene: TRBV18; d_gene: .; CDR3nt: TGTGCCAGCTCACCGTGGGTCCGGGCGGGGACAGATACGCAGTATTTT; CDR3aa: CASSPWVRAGTDTQYF
abundance: few; j_gene: TRBJ2-3; v_gene: TRBV7-2; d_gene: .; CDR3nt: TGTGCCAGCAGCTTAGCCGGGGGCGCGGGAGATACGCAGTATTTT; CDR3aa: CASSLAGGAGDTQYF
abundance: .; j_gene: TRBJ1-2; v_gene: TRBV7-9; d_gene: .; CDR3nt: TGTGCCAGCGGCTTACGGACCAAGGGGCGAAATGGCTACACCTTC; CDR3aa: CASGLRTKGRNGYTF
abundance: .; j_gene: TRBJ2-7; v_gene: TRBV29-1; d_gene: TRBD1; CDR3nt: TGCAGCGTTGCAGGGGGCGCCTACGAGCAGTACTTC; CDR3aa: CSVAGGAYEQYF
abundance: .; j_gene: TRBJ2-6; v_gene: TRBV27; d_gene: .; CDR3nt: TGTGCCAGCAGTCCTCACAGGTCCTCTGGGGCCAACGTCCTGACTTTC; CDR3aa: CASSPHRSSGANVLTF
abundance: .; j_gene: TRBJ2-1; v_gene: TRBV27; d_gene: .; CDR3nt: TGTGCCAGCAGTGCCTCTACAGGGTTTTTTCGCAATGAGCAGTTCTTC; CDR3aa: CASSASTGFFRNEQFF
abundance: .; j_gene: TRBJ2-3; v_gene: TRBV4-1; d_gene: .; CDR3nt: TGCGCCAGCAGCGCACCGGGACGCAGTCGCACAGATACGCAGTATTTT; CDR3aa: CASSAPGRSRTDTQYF
abundance: .; j_gene: TRBJ2-1; v_gene: TRBV27; d_gene: TRBD1; CDR3nt: TGTGCCAGCAAAGTGGGACAGGGGCTAGGTGAGCAGTTCTTC; CDR3aa: CASKVGQGLGEQFF
abundance: once; j_gene: TRBJ1-4; v_gene: TRBV10-3; d_gene: .; CDR3nt: TGTGCCATCAGTGAGTCGGAAACTAAGAAACTGTTTTTT; CDR3aa: CAISESETKKLFF
abundance: few; j_gene: TRBJ2-5; v_gene: TRBV12-3/TRBV12-4; d_gene: .; CDR3nt: TGTGCCAGCACATCATGGATGGGCGGGGGCGGTCAAGAGACCCAGTACTTC; CDR3aa: CASTSWMGGGGQETQYF
abundance: once; j_gene: TRBJ2-7; v_gene: TRBV28; d_gene: TRBD1; CDR3nt: TGTGCCAGCAGGAACAGGGGGGCAGGCGAGCAGTACTTC; CDR3aa: CASRNRGAGEQYF
abundance: .; j_gene: TRBJ2-1; v_gene: TRBV5-6; d_gene: TRBD2; CDR3nt: TGTGCCAGCAGCTTGTTGACTAGCGGGGGCCACAATGAGCAGTTCTTC; CDR3aa: CASSLLTSGGHNEQFF
abundance: .; j_gene: TRBJ2-7; v_gene: TRBV7-2; d_gene: .; CDR3nt: TGTGCCAGCAGCGCATCTCCGGGACGATTATACGAGCAGTACTTC; CDR3aa: CASSASPGRLYEQYF
abundance: .; j_gene: TRBJ1-2; v_gene: TRBV6-2/TRBV6-3; d_gene: .; CDR3nt: TGTGCCAGCAGTTTCCTGGGGGAATCTCTATCTGGCTACACCTTC; CDR3aa: CASSFLGESLSGYTF
abundance: .; j_gene: TRBJ1-2; v_gene: TRBV30; d_gene: TRBD1; CDR3nt: TGTGCCTGCCCTACAGGGGCAGGGTCCTATGGCTACACCTTC; CDR3aa: CACPTGAGSYGYTF
abundance: many; j_gene: TRBJ2-7; v_gene: TRBV29-1; d_gene: .; CDR3nt: TGCAGCGTTGAAGGACAGTTCTACGAGCAGTACTTC; CDR3aa: CSVEGQFYEQYF
abundance: many; j_gene: TRBJ2-5; v_gene: TRBV5-1; d_gene: .; CDR3nt: TGCGCCAGCAGCAAGGGAGTCCAAGAGACCCAGTACTTC; CDR3aa: CASSKGVQETQYF
abundance: few; j_gene: TRBJ1-4; v_gene: TRBV6-6; d_gene: .; CDR3nt: TGTGCCAGCAGTATTACAGGGTCGGGAGAAAAACTGTTTTTT; CDR3aa: CASSITGSGEKLFF
abundance: .; j_gene: TRBJ2-5; v_gene: TRBV20-1; d_gene: TRBD1; CDR3nt: TGCAGTGCCCCTCCGACAGGGGGTTCTAGGTGGGCCCAGTACTTC; CDR3aa: CSAPPTGGSRWAQYF
abundance: .; j_gene: TRBJ1-6; v_gene: TRBV20-1; d_gene: .; CDR3nt: TGCAGTGCTAAACACCCAGGTCAGATGTATAATTCACCCCTCCACTTT; CDR3aa: CSAKHPGQMYNSPLHF